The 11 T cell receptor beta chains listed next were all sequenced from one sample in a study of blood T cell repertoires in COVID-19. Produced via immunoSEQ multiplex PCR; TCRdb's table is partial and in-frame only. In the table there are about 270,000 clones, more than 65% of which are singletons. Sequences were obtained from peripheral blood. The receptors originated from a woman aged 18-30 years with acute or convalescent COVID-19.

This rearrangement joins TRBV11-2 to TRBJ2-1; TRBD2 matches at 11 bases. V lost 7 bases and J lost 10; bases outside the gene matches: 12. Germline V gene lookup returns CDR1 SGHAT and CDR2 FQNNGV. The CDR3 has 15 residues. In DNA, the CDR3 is TGTGCCAGCACCTTGACTCCCAGGACTAGCGGGGAGCAGTTCTTC. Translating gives CASTLTPRTSGEQFF.

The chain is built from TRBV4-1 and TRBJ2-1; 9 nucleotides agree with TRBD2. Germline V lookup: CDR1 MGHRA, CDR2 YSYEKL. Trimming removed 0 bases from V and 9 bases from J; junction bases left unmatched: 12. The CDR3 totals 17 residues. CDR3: CASSQDFGSGRFGEQFF. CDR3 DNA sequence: TGCGCCAGCAGCCAAGATTTTGGGAGCGGGAGGTTTGGTGAGCAGTTCTTC.

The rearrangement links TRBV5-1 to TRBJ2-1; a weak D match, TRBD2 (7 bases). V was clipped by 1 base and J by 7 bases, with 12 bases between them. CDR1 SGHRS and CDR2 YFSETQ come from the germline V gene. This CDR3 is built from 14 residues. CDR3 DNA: TGCGCCAGCAGCTTGACAGGGAGGGGGAATGAGCAGTTCTTC. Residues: CASSLTGRGNEQFF.

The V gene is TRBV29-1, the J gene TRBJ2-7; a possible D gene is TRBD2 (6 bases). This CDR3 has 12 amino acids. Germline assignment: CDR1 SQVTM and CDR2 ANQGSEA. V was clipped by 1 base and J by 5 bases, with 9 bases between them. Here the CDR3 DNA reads TGCAGCGTTGAAGGGGGGGTCAACGAGCAGTACTTC. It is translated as CSVEGGVNEQYF.

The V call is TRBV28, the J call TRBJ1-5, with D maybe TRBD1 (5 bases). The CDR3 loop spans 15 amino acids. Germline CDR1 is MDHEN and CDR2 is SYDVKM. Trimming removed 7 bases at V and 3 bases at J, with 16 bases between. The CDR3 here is CASTLGTPSNQPQHF. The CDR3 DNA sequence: TGTGCCAGCACCCTGGGGACTCCGTCCAATCAGCCCCAGCATTTT.

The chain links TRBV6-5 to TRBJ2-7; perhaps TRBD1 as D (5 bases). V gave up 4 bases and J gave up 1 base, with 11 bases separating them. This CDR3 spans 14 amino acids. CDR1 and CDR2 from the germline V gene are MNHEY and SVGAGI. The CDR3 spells CASSFREGSYEQYF. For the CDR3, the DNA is TGTGCCAGCAGTTTCAGGGAAGGGTCCTACGAGCAGTACTTC.

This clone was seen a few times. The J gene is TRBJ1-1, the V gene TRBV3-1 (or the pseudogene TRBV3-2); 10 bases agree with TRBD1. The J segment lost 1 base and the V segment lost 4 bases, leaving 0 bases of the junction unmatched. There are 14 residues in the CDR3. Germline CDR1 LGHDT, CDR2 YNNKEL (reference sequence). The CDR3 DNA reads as TGTGCCAGCAGCCGGACAGGGGGGAACACTGAAGCTTTCTTT. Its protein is CASSRTGGNTEAFF.

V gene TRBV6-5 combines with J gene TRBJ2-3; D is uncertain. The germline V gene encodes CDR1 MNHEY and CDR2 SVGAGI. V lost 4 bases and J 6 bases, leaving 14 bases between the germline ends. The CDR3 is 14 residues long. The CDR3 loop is CASSLAQTQDTQYF. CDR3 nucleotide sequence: TGTGCCAGCAGTTTGGCCCAAACACAGGATACGCAGTATTTT.

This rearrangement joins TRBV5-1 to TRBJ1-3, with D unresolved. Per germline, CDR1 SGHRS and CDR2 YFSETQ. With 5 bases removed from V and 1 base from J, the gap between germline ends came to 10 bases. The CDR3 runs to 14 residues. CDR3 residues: CASRGSMSGNTIYF. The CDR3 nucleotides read TGCGCCAGCAGGGGCAGTATGTCTGGAAACACCATATATTTT.

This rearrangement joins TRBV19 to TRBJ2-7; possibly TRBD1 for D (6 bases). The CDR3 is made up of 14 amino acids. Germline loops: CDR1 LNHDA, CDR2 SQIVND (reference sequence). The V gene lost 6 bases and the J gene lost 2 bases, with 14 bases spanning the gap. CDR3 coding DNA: TGTGCCAGTAGCCTATCGCAGGGGCCCTACGAGCAGTACTTC. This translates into CASSLSQGPYEQYF.

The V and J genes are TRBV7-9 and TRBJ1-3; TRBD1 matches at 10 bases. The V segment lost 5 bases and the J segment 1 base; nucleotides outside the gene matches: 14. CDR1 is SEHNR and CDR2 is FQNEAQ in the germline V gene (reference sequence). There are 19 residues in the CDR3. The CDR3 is CASSPRQGAITKSGNTIYF. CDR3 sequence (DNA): TGTGCCAGCAGCCCTCGACAGGGGGCGATTACGAAGTCTGGAAACACCATATATTTT.